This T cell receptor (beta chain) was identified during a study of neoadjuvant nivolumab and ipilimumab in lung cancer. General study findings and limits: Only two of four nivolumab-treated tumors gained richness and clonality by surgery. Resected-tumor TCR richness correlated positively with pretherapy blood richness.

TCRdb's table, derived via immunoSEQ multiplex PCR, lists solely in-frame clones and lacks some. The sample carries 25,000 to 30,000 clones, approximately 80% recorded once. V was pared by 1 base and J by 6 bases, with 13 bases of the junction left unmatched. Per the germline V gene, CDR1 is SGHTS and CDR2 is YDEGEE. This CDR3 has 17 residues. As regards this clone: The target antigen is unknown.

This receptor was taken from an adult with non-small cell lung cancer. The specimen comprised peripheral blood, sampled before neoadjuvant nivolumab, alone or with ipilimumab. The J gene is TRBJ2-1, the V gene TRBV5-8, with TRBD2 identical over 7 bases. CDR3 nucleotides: TGTGCCAGCAGCTTGCGGTGGACTAGAGGGTCCCTCAATGAGCAGTTCTTC. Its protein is CASSLRWTRGSLNEQFF. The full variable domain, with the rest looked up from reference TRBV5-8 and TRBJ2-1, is EAGVTQSPTHLIKTRGQQATLRCSPISGHTSVYWYQQALGLGLQFLLWYDEGEERNRGNFPPRFSGRQFPNYSSELNVNALELEDSALYLCASSLRWTRGSLNEQFFGPGTRLTVL.